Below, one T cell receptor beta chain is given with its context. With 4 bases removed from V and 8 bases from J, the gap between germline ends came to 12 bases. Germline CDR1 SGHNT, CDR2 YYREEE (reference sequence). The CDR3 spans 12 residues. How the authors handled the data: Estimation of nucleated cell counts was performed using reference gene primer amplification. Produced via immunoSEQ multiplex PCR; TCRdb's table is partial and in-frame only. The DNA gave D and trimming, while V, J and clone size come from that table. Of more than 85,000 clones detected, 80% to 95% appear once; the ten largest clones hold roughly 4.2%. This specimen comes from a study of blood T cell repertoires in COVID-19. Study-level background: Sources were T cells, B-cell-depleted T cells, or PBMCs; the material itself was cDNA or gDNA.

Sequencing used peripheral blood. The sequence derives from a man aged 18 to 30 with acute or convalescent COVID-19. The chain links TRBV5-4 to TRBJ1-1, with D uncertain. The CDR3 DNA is TGTGCCAGCAGCGTGTCTTTCGAGGAAGCTTTCTTT. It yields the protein CASSVSFEEAFF.